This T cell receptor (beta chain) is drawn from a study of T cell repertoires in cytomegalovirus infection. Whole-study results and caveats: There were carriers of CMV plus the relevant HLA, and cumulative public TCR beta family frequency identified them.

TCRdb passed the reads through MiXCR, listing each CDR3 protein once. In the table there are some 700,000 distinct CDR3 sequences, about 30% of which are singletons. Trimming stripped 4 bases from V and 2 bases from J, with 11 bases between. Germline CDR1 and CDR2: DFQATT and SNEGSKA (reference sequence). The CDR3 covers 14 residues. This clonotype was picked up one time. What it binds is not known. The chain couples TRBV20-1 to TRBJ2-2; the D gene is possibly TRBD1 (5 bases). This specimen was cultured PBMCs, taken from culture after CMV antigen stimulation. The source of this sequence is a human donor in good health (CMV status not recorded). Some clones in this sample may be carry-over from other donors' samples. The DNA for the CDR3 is TGCAGTGCTACTCAGGACACTAACACCGGGGAGCTGTTTTTT. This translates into CSATQDTNTGELFF.